The 19 T cell receptor beta chains below were found in one sample sequenced in a study of vaccination effects on CD4 cells after COVID-19. Antigen-specific CD4+ T cells were expanded (with viral peptide pools) by the ViraFEST assay ahead of sequencing. Isolating CD4+ T cells followed approximately 10 days of culture. Nobody among the vaccine recipients had prior SARS-CoV-2 infection (nucleocapsid antibodies were negative). The table came from immunoSEQ multiplex PCR; TCRdb's copy has only in-frame clones and leaves some out. The sample consists of about 43,000 clones, about 80% of them appearing once. These receptors' antigens are unknown. Sequencing was performed on CD4+ T cells from PBMCs cultured with SARS-CoV-2 spike peptides, taken before COVID-19 vaccination. The receptor source for this set is a human donor who received a COVID-19 vaccine.

The V call is TRBV3-1 (or the pseudogene TRBV3-2), the J call TRBJ1-5, with D perhaps TRBD1 (5 bases). The V end lost 1 base, the J end lost 9 bases, and 13 bases lay between the germline ends. Germline V gives CDR1 LGHDT, CDR2 YNNKEL (reference sequence). This CDR3 spans 14 amino acids. In DNA form, the CDR3 reads TGTGCCAGCAGCCAAGGGGACCTCCGCTGGCCCCAGCATTTT. Amino acids: CASSQGDLRWPQHF.

The V and J genes are TRBV6-5 and TRBJ1-2, with D perhaps matching TRBD1 (5 bases). CDR1 MNHEY and CDR2 SVGAGI come from the germline V gene. CDR3 length: 15 amino acids. V shed 4 bases and J shed 7 bases, with 19 bases lying between them. The CDR3 bases are TGTGCCAGCAGTTCTAATATCCAGGTGGGGGGTGGCTACACCTTC. It codes for CASSSNIQVGGGYTF.

This chain uses TRBV6-5 with TRBJ1-1; D unclear. V dropped 0 bases and J dropped 0 bases, with 8 bases sitting between them. Per the germline V gene, CDR1 is MNHEY and CDR2 is SVGAGI. This CDR3 comprises 15 residues. CDR3 region: CASSYSMAMNTEAFF. The CDR3, as DNA: TGTGCCAGCAGTTACTCGATGGCGATGAACACTGAAGCTTTCTTT.

The DNA for the CDR3 is TGCAGTGCTCGTGATAATAGCGGGGGAGGCACCGGGGAGCTGTTTTTT. Translating it yields CSARDNSGGGTGELFF. The chain recombines TRBV20-1 with TRBJ2-2; 9 bases are shared with TRBD2. Losses at the gene ends were 5 bases for V and 4 bases for J; bases not matched to a gene: 11. This CDR3 comprises 16 residues. CDR1 is DFQATT, CDR2 SNEGSKA, per germline (reference sequence).

The chain employs TRBV28 and TRBJ2-7; 10 nucleotides align to TRBD1. The trim removed 5 bases at V and 6 bases at J, leaving 10 bases unmatched. CDR1 and CDR2 (germline): MDHEN, SYDVKM. The CDR3 is 15 residues long. CDR3 sequence reads: CASSAPGQGNSEQYV. DNA for the CDR3: TGTGCCAGCAGTGCCCCGGGACAGGGGAATTCCGAGCAGTACGTC.

A few counts support this clone. The chain has TRBV6-5 and TRBJ1-2, with 7 nucleotides matching TRBD1. V shed 4 bases, J shed 8 bases, and the junction held 4 bases outside the gene matches. This CDR3 has 12 residues. Germline V lookup: CDR1 MNHEY, CDR2 SVGAGI. The CDR3 DNA is TGTGCCAGCAGTTCTCCGGACAGGGGCTACACCTTC. Protein product: CASSSPDRGYTF.

The rearrangement links TRBV27 to TRBJ1-2; D may be TRBD1 (6 bases). Germline CDR1 is MNHEY and CDR2 is SMNVEV (reference sequence). Trimming stripped 1 base from V and 2 bases from J, with 8 bases between. This CDR3 is 14 amino acids long. This chain's CDR3 is CASSLWQGNYGYTF. The CDR3 DNA follows: TGTGCCAGCAGTTTATGGCAGGGGAACTATGGCTACACCTTC.

V gene TRBV7-8 combines with J gene TRBJ2-7, with TRBD1 identical over 12 bases. The CDR3 consists of 17 residues. Trimming cost V 1 base and J 5 bases; bases outside gene matches: 9. Germline lookup yields CDR1 SGHVS and CDR2 FQNEAQ. The CDR3 loop is CASSLGRPGQGAHEQYV. CDR3 nucleotide sequence: TGTGCCAGCAGCTTAGGGAGACCGGGACAGGGGGCCCACGAGCAGTACGTC.

The chain is built from TRBV6-4 and TRBJ2-3; 7 nucleotides match TRBD2. Trimming took 0 bases from V and 5 from J; bases not matched to a gene: 8. Germline lookup yields CDR1 MRHNA and CDR2 SNTAGT. The CDR3 has 16 amino acids. CDR3 sequence: CASSDSGGGAGDTQYF. CDR3 sequence (DNA): TGTGCCAGCAGTGACTCGGGCGGGGGAGCAGGAGATACGCAGTATTTT.

V and J are TRBV5-6 and TRBJ2-1; 9 bases map to TRBD1. V dropped 4 bases and J dropped 4; count of bases not matched to a gene: 6. This CDR3 has 15 amino acids. Looked up from germline, CDR1 is SGHDT and CDR2 is YYEEEE. This CDR3 reads CASSSTGGQYNEQFF. CDR3 sequence (DNA): TGTGCCAGCAGCAGTACAGGGGGCCAGTACAATGAGCAGTTCTTC. The complete variable domain, with remaining parts taken from reference TRBV5-6 and TRBJ2-1, reads DAGVTQSPTHLIKTRGQQVTLRCSPKSGHDTVSWYQQALGQGPQFIFQYYEEEERQRGNFPDRFSGHQFPNYSSELNVNALLLGDSALYLCASSSTGGQYNEQFFGPGTRLTVL.

V and J are TRBV4-1 and TRBJ1-1; D is possibly TRBD1 (5 bases). The CDR3 sequence is 14 residues long. Trimming stripped 3 bases from V and 2 bases from J, with 10 bases between. The germline CDR1 and CDR2 sequences are MGHRA and YSYEKL. This CDR3 reads CASSQRQSNTEAFF. CDR3 DNA sequence: TGCGCCAGCAGCCAGAGACAGTCCAACACTGAAGCTTTCTTT.

The J gene is TRBJ2-5, the V gene TRBV7-2, with 11 bases that match TRBD2. Losses at the gene ends were 6 bases for V and 8 bases for J; bases not matched to a gene: 8. The germline CDR1 and CDR2 sequences are SGHTA and FQGNSA. The CDR3 loop spans 14 amino acids. CDR3 residues: CASRQTSGGGTQYF. The CDR3 DNA reads TGTGCCAGCAGACAAACTAGCGGGGGTGGTACCCAGTACTTC.

The chain combines TRBV4-1 with TRBJ1-1; TRBD1 matches at 8 bases. The J segment lost 6 bases and the V segment lost 2 bases, leaving 8 bases of the junction unmatched. The CDR3 has 15 residues. Per the germline V gene, CDR1 is MGHRA and CDR2 is YSYEKL. The DNA of the CDR3 is TGCGCCAGCAGCCAACAACGGACAGGGAGCGCTGAAGCTTTCTTT. Its protein product is CASSQQRTGSAEAFF.

This chain joins TRBV18 and TRBJ2-3; D remains ambiguous. The CDR3 totals 14 residues. V lost 4 bases and J lost 0, with 8 bases in between. Germline CDR1 reads KGHSH; CDR2 reads LQKENI. CDR3 DNA: TGTGCCAGCTCACTGACACTTAGCACAGATACGCAGTATTTT. Protein: CASSLTLSTDTQYF.

The V call is TRBV5-1, the J call TRBJ2-1; 8 nucleotides align to TRBD1. The germline V gene encodes CDR1 SGHRS and CDR2 YFSETQ. The CDR3 totals 16 residues. The V gene end was trimmed by 1 base and the J gene end by 0 bases; junction bases not matched to a gene: 3. In DNA, the CDR3 is TGCGCCAGCAGCTTGACCCAGGGGGCCTCCTACAATGAGCAGTTCTTC. Translating it yields CASSLTQGASYNEQFF.

The genes are TRBV5-5 and TRBJ2-5; D could derive from TRBD1 or TRBD2 (6 bases each). CDR1 and CDR2 (germline): SGHKS, YYEKEE (reference sequence). Trimming took off 4 bases at V and 5 bases at J, with 15 bases between the two ends. This CDR3 comprises 14 residues. The CDR3 region is CASSQIRGVETQYF. As DNA, the CDR3 is TGTGCCAGCAGCCAAATTAGGGGGGTTGAGACCCAGTACTTC. The variable domain in full, with the rest retrieved from reference TRBV5-5 and TRBJ2-5, is DAGVTQSPTHLIKTRGQQVTLRCSPISGHKSVSWYQQVLGQGPQFIFQYYEKEERGRGNFPDRFSARQFPNYSSELNVNALLLGDSALYLCASSQIRGVETQYFGPGTRLLVL.

As for this clone: Other DNA sequences in the sample encode the same CDR3. This sequence joins TRBV19 and TRBJ1-5; D is possibly TRBD1 (5 bases). This CDR3 comprises 14 residues. Germline assignment: CDR1 LNHDA and CDR2 SQIVND (reference sequence). V shed 3 bases and J shed 1 base, with 7 bases lying between them. Here the CDR3 reads CASSIRDSNQPQHF. The CDR3 coding sequence is TGTGCCAGTAGTATCCGGGACAGCAATCAGCCCCAGCATTTT.

The chain employs TRBV19 and TRBJ1-1; the D is unclear. Per germline, CDR1 LNHDA and CDR2 SQIVND (reference sequence). The length of the CDR3 is 16 residues. V shed 5 bases and J shed 0 bases, with 16 bases lying between them. CDR3 nucleotides: TGTGCCAGTAGTGCCCCGGGAGACCCTATGAACACTGAAGCTTTCTTT. It yields the protein CASSAPGDPMNTEAFF.

V usage is TRBV2 and J usage is TRBJ2-5; D remains ambiguous. This CDR3 has 11 amino acids. Trimming shortened V by 9 bases and J by 5 bases, and 10 bases separated the two germline ends. Looked up from germline, CDR1 is SNHLY and CDR2 is FYNNEI. The CDR3 reads CARNLGETQYF. In nucleotides, the CDR3 is TGTGCCAGAAACCTAGGGGAGACCCAGTACTTC.